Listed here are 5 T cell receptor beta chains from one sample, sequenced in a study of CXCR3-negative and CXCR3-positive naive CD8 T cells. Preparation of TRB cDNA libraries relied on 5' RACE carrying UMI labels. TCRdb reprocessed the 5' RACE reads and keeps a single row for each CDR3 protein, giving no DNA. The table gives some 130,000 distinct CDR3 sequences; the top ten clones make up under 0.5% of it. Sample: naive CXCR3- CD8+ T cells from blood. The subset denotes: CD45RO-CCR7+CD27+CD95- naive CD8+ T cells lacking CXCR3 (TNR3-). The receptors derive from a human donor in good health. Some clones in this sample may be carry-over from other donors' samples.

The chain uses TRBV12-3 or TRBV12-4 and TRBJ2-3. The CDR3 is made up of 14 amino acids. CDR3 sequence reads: CASSLGHSTDTQYF.

CDR3 protein: CAISDSYQETQYF. The V and J genes are TRBV10-3 and TRBJ2-5. CDR1 and CDR2 from the germline V gene are ENHRY and SYGVKD. This CDR3 is 13 amino acids long.

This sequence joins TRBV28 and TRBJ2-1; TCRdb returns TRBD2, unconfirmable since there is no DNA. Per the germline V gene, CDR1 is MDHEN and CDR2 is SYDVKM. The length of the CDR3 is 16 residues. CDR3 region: CASSLRDFDPYNEQLF.

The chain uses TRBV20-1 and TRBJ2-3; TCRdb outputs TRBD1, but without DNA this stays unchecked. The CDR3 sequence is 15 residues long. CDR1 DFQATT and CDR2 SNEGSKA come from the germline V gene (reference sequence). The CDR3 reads CSASDHGQGTDTQYF.

CDR3 sequence: CASSLVGQELEAFF. The chain carries TRBV5-1 and TRBJ1-1; the D call of TRBD1 rests on TCRdb alone, since no DNA is present to check it. The CDR3 totals 14 residues. CDR1 is SGHRS, CDR2 YFSETQ, per germline.